These 25 T cell receptor beta chains came from one sample sequenced in a study of blood T cell repertoires in COVID-19. TCRdb keeps only in-frame clones here, not all; method: immunoSEQ multiplex PCR. The sample carries about 12,000 clones, 65% to 80% recorded once. Sequenced input: peripheral blood. The receptors were sampled from a man in his sixties with COVID-19, enrolled during active disease.

This chain uses TRBV28 with TRBJ1-5; D ambiguous. Trimming shortened V by 3 bases and J by 2 bases, and 11 bases separated the two germline ends. CDR3 length: 15 amino acids. Per germline, CDR1 MDHEN and CDR2 SYDVKM. In DNA form, the CDR3 reads TGTGCCAGCAGTTTTGTAGGCGGGGGCAATCAGCCCCAGCATTTT. The encoded protein is CASSFVGGGNQPQHF.

This chain joins TRBV9 and TRBJ1-6; 7 nucleotides agree with TRBD1. After removal of 3 bases from V and 6 bases from J, the junction contained 12 bases not matched to a gene. The CDR3 spans 17 residues. CDR1 SGDLS and CDR2 YYNGEE come from the germline V gene. DNA of the CDR3: TGTGCCAGCAGCGCCCGGGAGAGGGGACAGCTTAATTCACCCCTCCACTTT. Its protein product is CASSARERGQLNSPLHF. Complete variable domain (other parts from reference TRBV9 and TRBJ1-6): DSGVTQTPKHLITATGQRVTLRCSPRSGDLSVYWYQQSLDQGLQFLIQYYNGEERAKGNILERFSAQQFPDLHSELNLSSLELGDSALYFCASSARERGQLNSPLHFGNGTRLTVT.

This clone appeared a few times. The chain joins TRBV5-8 to TRBJ2-5; 10 bases map to TRBD2. There are 15 residues in the CDR3. The V segment lost 3 bases and the J segment 2 bases; nucleotides outside the gene matches: 4. In germline, CDR1 is SGHTS, CDR2 YDEGEE. CDR3 sequence (DNA): TGTGCCAGCAGCTCTAAGGGACTAGCGCAAGAGACCCAGTACTTC. Translated, it gives CASSSKGLAQETQYF.

This clone ranks as medium-sized (0.01 to 0.1%). The V and J genes are TRBV27 and TRBJ1-5; TRBD1 might be the D (6 bases). CDR3 length: 13 residues. The V gene's germline CDR1 is MNHEY and CDR2 SMNVEV (reference sequence). V dropped 6 bases and J dropped 6 bases, with 12 bases sitting between them. The CDR3 DNA follows: TGTGCCAGCAGCAGGGGATCGGGTCAGCCCCAGCATTTT. Translated, it gives CASSRGSGQPQHF.

This chain uses TRBV27 with TRBJ2-7; D call uncertain. The CDR3 is 11 amino acids. Trimming took off 4 bases at V and 6 bases at J, with 7 bases between the two ends. In germline, CDR1 is MNHEY, CDR2 SMNVEV (reference sequence). The CDR3 loop is CASSSSREQYF. In nucleotides, the CDR3 is TGTGCCAGCAGTTCCTCTCGCGAGCAGTACTTC.

This clone was recorded a few times. The genes are TRBV15 and TRBJ1-1; tentatively, D is TRBD1 (5 bases). CDR3 length equals 14 residues. Trimming left V 0 bases short and J 7 bases short, with 12 bases between. Germline CDR1 reads LNHNV; CDR2 reads YYDKDF (reference sequence). The CDR3 DNA reads as TGTGCCACCAGCAGAGACCCCCGGGGGGGTGAAGCTTTCTTT. Amino acid sequence: CATSRDPRGGEAFF.

V is TRBV29-1 and J is TRBJ1-2; unclear D gene. CDR1 SQVTM and CDR2 ANQGSEA come from the germline V gene. The CDR3 is made up of 12 amino acids. V was trimmed by 6 bases and J by 5 bases, leaving 13 bases between them. Here the CDR3 reads CSVPGEGYGYTF. For the CDR3, the DNA is TGCAGCGTGCCCGGGGAGGGATATGGCTACACCTTC.

The rearrangement joins TRBV7-6 to TRBJ2-1, with 7 bases identical to TRBD2. The CDR3 loop spans 14 amino acids. CDR1 SGHVS and CDR2 FNYEAQ come from the germline V gene. V was pared by 0 bases and J by 4 bases, with 0 bases of the junction left unmatched. This chain's CDR3 is CASSLAGGYNEQFF. The CDR3 DNA reads as TGTGCCAGCAGCTTAGCGGGGGGGTACAATGAGCAGTTCTTC.

V is TRBV18 and J is TRBJ2-1; 7 nucleotides line up with TRBD2. Germline-derived CDR1 and CDR2 are KGHSH and LQKENI. The junction had 4 bases not matched to a gene; V was cut back by 6 bases and J by 2 bases. This CDR3 contains 14 residues. CDR3 sequence reads: CASSPGTTYNEQFF. The CDR3 DNA reads as TGTGCCAGCTCCCCCGGGACTACCTACAATGAGCAGTTCTTC. Using reference TRBV18 and TRBJ2-1 for the parts outside the CDR3, the full variable domain is NAGVMQNPRHLVRRRGQEARLRCSPMKGHSHVYWYRQLPEEGLKFMVYLQKENIIDESGMPKERFSAEFPKEGPSILRIQQVVRGDSAAYFCASSPGTTYNEQFFGPGTRLTVL.

This clone appeared a few times. V usage is TRBV18 and J usage is TRBJ2-7; D gene unclear. Germline V gives CDR1 KGHSH, CDR2 LQKENI. V was clipped by 3 bases and J by 2 bases, with 11 bases between them. The CDR3 loop spans 14 amino acids. Here the CDR3 reads CASSPPDTPYEQYF. In DNA, the CDR3 is TGTGCCAGCTCACCCCCCGACACCCCCTACGAGCAGTACTTC. Complete variable domain (other parts from reference TRBV18 and TRBJ2-7): NAGVMQNPRHLVRRRGQEARLRCSPMKGHSHVYWYRQLPEEGLKFMVYLQKENIIDESGMPKERFSAEFPKEGPSILRIQQVVRGDSAAYFCASSPPDTPYEQYFGPGTRLTVT.

By frequency in the sample, this clone is medium-sized. This chain connects TRBV29-1 to TRBJ1-1; a weak D match, TRBD1 (5 bases). V lost 7 bases and J lost 8, with 14 bases in between. The CDR3 sequence is 11 residues long. Germline V gene data show CDR1 as SQVTM and CDR2 as ANQGSEA. CDR3 in DNA: TGCAGCGGGGGAAGACAGCTCGAAGCTTTCTTT. This codes for CSGGRQLEAFF.

In DNA form, the CDR3 reads TGCAGCCCTGATGTGGTCCGGGACACCGGGGAGCTGTTTTTT. Translated: CSPDVVRDTGELFF. The V and J genes are TRBV29-1 and TRBJ2-2; D is uncertain. V dropped 8 bases and J dropped 3 bases, with 16 bases sitting between them. This CDR3 comprises 14 residues. Germline CDR1 SQVTM, CDR2 ANQGSEA.

The chain links TRBV30 to TRBJ1-1, with 9 bases matching TRBD1. The length of the CDR3 is 16 residues. Germline-derived CDR1 and CDR2 are GTSNPN and SVGIG (reference sequence). Trimming removed 6 bases from V and 0 bases from J; junction bases left unmatched: 11. CDR3 bases: TGTGCCTGCTCTCCCCGGGACAGGGCGATGAACACTGAAGCTTTCTTT. This codes for CACSPRDRAMNTEAFF.

This chain connects TRBV29-1 to TRBJ1-4, with 8 nucleotides matching TRBD1. CDR1 SQVTM and CDR2 ANQGSEA come from the germline V gene. Trimming at V came to 3 bases and at J to 7 bases, leaving 4 bases not matched to a gene. This CDR3 is 13 amino acids long. CDR3: CSVESGGVEKLFF. CDR3 bases: TGCAGCGTTGAGTCAGGGGGCGTTGAAAAACTGTTTTTT.

The chain employs TRBV18 and TRBJ1-1; D is perhaps TRBD1 (6 bases). V was trimmed by 10 bases and J by 4 bases, leaving 19 bases between them. Per the germline V gene, CDR1 is KGHSH and CDR2 is LQKENI. This CDR3 has 14 residues. This CDR3 reads CATSGGGASTEAFF. Here the CDR3 DNA reads TGTGCCACCTCGGGCGGGGGGGCCAGCACTGAAGCTTTCTTT.

The chain combines TRBV4-2 with TRBJ2-7, with 10 bases identical to TRBD1. Germline V gene data show CDR1 as LGHNA and CDR2 as YNFKEQ. CDR3 length: 16 residues. V shed 0 bases, J shed 7 bases, and the junction held 9 bases outside the gene matches. The CDR3 coding sequence is TGTGCCAGCAGCCAAGATATGGGACAGGGGACGGAAGAGCAGTACTTC. Translation gives CASSQDMGQGTEEQYF.

This chain links TRBV11-2 with TRBJ2-7, with D unclear. Germline V CDR1 and CDR2: SGHAT, FQNNGV. Trimming pared 0 bases from V and 4 bases from J, leaving 13 bases between. The CDR3 spans 15 residues. The CDR3 reads CASSLDLGQTYEQYV. The CDR3 DNA reads as TGTGCCAGCAGCTTAGATCTGGGCCAAACTTACGAGCAGTACGTC.

The CDR3 bases are TGTGCCAGCAGTTACTCCCTGGACAGGGTAGGGGAAAAACTGTTTTTT. This sequence encodes CASSYSLDRVGEKLFF. This chain uses TRBV6-5 with TRBJ1-4; 8 bases agree with TRBD1. The CDR3 spans 16 residues. V trimming: 0 bases; J trimming: 8 bases; junction bases outside the gene matches: 8. CDR1 and CDR2 (germline): MNHEY, SVGAGI.

J is TRBJ2-5 and V is TRBV30, with D possibly matching TRBD1 (6 bases). Per germline, CDR1 GTSNPN and CDR2 SVGIG (reference sequence). Trimming removed 2 bases at V and 3 bases at J, with 7 bases between. The CDR3 covers 12 residues. The DNA of the CDR3 is TGTGCCTGGAGTTACAGGGAAGAGACCCAGTACTTC. It is translated as CAWSYREETQYF.

By share of the sample, this clone is medium-sized. V and J are TRBV7-9 and TRBJ2-5; 7 positions match TRBD2. The CDR3 extends over 15 amino acids. Germline loops: CDR1 SEHNR, CDR2 FQNEAQ (reference sequence). V lost 6 bases to trimming and J lost 4 bases; unmatched junction nucleotides: 11. The CDR3 nucleotides read TGTGCCAGCAGTCTACTGGTTAGGGAGGGAGAGACCCAGTACTTC. It encodes CASSLLVREGETQYF.

The genes are TRBV28 and TRBJ1-2; 8 bases are a match to TRBD1. This CDR3 has 12 residues. V lost 10 bases, J lost 4 bases, and 5 bases stayed unmatched. The germline V gene encodes CDR1 MDHEN and CDR2 SYDVKM. CDR3 region: CATNRGFYGYTF. Written as DNA, the CDR3 is TGTGCCACCAACAGGGGGTTCTATGGCTACACCTTC.

This clone was recorded a few times. CDR3 loop: CASSYPGQGNEKLFF. Written as DNA, the CDR3 is TGCGCCAGCAGCTATCCGGGACAGGGAAATGAAAAACTGTTTTTT. The chain has TRBV4-1 and TRBJ1-4; 9 positions agree with TRBD1. The CDR3 runs 15 residues. CDR1 is MGHRA, CDR2 YSYEKL, per germline. J was trimmed by 5 bases and V by 5 bases; bases with no gene match: 6.

V gene TRBV3-1 (or the pseudogene TRBV3-2) combines with J gene TRBJ2-7; 11 bases line up with TRBD2. Trimming removed 3 bases from V and 5 bases from J; junction bases left unmatched: 6. The CDR3 length is 15 residues. Germline lookup yields CDR1 LGHDT and CDR2 YNNKEL (reference sequence). The CDR3 nucleotides read TGTGCCAGCAGCCAGGATAGCGGGAGGGCGAACGAGCAGTACGTC. Residues: CASSQDSGRANEQYV.

The chain uses TRBV15 and TRBJ2-3, with D possibly being TRBD2 (7 bases). Germline CDR1 and CDR2: LNHNV and YYDKDF (reference sequence). The ends were cut back, 7 bases at V and 4 bases at J, with 18 bases in the middle. This CDR3 region has 15 residues. The CDR3 here is CATTQGGGGADTQYF. CDR3 nucleotides: TGTGCCACCACCCAAGGGGGGGGCGGCGCAGATACGCAGTATTTT. Looking up the rest from reference TRBV15 and TRBJ2-3 gives the full variable domain: DAMVIQNPRYQVTQFGKPVTLSCSQTLNHNVMYWYQQKSSQAPKLLFHYYDKDFNNEADTPDNFQSRRPNTSFCFLDIRSPGLGDTAMYLCATTQGGGGADTQYFGPGTRLTVL.

In this sample, this clone turned up a few times. The V and J genes are TRBV30 and TRBJ2-3; 11 bases match TRBD1. Germline CDR1 GTSNPN, CDR2 SVGIG (reference sequence). The V gene end was trimmed by 1 base and the J gene end by 12 bases; junction bases not matched to a gene: 3. This CDR3 contains 12 residues. Here the CDR3 reads CAWSEDRGHQYF. DNA for the CDR3: TGTGCCTGGAGTGAGGACAGGGGGCACCAGTATTTT.